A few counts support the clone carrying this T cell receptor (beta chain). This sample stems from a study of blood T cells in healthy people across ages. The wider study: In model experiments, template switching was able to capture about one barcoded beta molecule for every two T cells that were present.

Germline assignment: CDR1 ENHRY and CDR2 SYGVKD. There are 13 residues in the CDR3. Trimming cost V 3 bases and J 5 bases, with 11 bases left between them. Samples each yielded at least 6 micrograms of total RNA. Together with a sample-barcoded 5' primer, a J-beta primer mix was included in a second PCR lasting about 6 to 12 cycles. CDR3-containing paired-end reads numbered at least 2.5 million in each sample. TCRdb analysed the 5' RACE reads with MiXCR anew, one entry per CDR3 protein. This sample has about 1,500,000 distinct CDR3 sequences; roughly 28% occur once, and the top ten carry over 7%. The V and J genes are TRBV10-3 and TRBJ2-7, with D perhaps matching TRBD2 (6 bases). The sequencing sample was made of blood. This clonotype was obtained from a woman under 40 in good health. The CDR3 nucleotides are TGTGCCATCAGTGACCCCGGCGGGGACGAGCAGTACTTC. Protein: CAISDPGGDEQYF.